This T cell receptor (beta chain) was identified in a study of T-cell memory formation after mild COVID-19. CDR3 length equals 12 residues. CDR1 SQVTM and CDR2 ANQGSEA come from the germline V gene. The V end was cut by 1 base, the J end by 6 bases, with 6 bases between. TCRdb redid the calling of the 5' RACE reads with MiXCR, one entry per CDR3 protein. This table holds under 400,000 distinct CDR3 sequences, under 25% found once. This receptor was taken from an adult woman who had mild COVID-19 (a few samples of this study predate the infection). Cell type and time point are not known. The sample taken for sequencing was PBMCs or a T cell subset sorted from them (not recorded which). This sequence joins TRBV29-1 and TRBJ2-2; D unresolved. The CDR3: CSVEGGPGELFF. CDR3 nucleotide sequence: TGCAGCGTTGAAGGGGGTCCCGGGGAGCTGTTTTTT.